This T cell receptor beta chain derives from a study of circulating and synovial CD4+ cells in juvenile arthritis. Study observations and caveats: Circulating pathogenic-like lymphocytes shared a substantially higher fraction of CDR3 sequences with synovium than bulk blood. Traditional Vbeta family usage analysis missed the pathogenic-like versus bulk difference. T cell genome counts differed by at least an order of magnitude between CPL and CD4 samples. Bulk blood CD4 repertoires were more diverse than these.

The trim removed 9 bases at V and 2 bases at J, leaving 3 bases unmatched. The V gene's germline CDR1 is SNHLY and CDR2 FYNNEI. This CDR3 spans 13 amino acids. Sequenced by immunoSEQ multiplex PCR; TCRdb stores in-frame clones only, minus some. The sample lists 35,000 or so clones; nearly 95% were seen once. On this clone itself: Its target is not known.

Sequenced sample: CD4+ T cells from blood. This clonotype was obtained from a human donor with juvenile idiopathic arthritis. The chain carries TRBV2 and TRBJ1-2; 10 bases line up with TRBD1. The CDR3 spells CASGQGGNYGYTF. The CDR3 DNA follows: TGTGCCAGTGGACAGGGGGGGAACTATGGCTACACCTTC. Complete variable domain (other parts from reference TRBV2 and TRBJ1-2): EPEVTQTPSHQVTQMGQEVILRCVPISNHLYFYWYRQILGQKVEFLVSFYNNEISEKSEIFDDQFSVERPDGSNFTLKIRSTKLEDSAMYFCASGQGGNYGYTFGSGTRLTVV.